A selection of T cell receptor beta chains follows, all from one sample in a study of blood T cell repertoires in COVID-19. Profiling relied on immunoSEQ multiplex PCR, and the TCRdb table lists in-frame clones only, not all of them. This table holds tens of thousands of clones, approximately 90% found once. The sequenced sample was peripheral blood. These TCRs come from a human donor with acute or convalescent COVID-19. The donor label of this sample is uncertain. Both conserved end residues are part of each CDR3. The D gene is left open where the match is weak. Rows give clone size only sometimes, using once, few, many, or a class for an expanded clone.

size	V	J	D	length	DNA	CDR3
-	TRBV2	TRBJ2-3	-	14	TGTGCCAGCACCCCGGGTCCACTGGAAGATACGCAGTATTTT	CASTPGPLEDTQYF
-	TRBV10-1	TRBJ1-2	-	13	TGCGCCAGCAGTGTTGGGGGCTCTTATGGCTACACCTTC	CASSVGGSYGYTF
-	TRBV10-2	TRBJ2-2	TRBD2	15	TGCGCCAGCAGAGTAGCGGGGTCGCAAGGCGGGGAGCTGTTTTTT	CASRVAGSQGGELFF
-	TRBV18	TRBJ2-7	-	11	TGTGCCAGCTCAGGGCGCTACGAGCAGTACTTC	CASSGRYEQYF
few	TRBV27	TRBJ2-7	-	14	TGTGCCAGCAGTTTAGGCCCGGGGGCCTACGAGCAGTACTTC	CASSLGPGAYEQYF
-	TRBV30	TRBJ2-4	-	13	TGTGCCTGGAGTCAACCAGGGCACCCTCCTGCTGTCTTC	CAWSQPGHPPAVF
-	TRBV5-1	TRBJ1-6	TRBD1	15	TGCGCCAGCAGCTTGGGGACAGGGAGCAATTCACCCCTCCACTTT	CASSLGTGSNSPLHF
-	TRBV28	TRBJ1-5	-	15	TGTGCCAGCAGCATGACCGGGGGGCGGAATCAGCCCCAGCATTTT	CASSMTGGRNQPQHF
-	TRBV6-6	TRBJ2-3	-	15	TGTGCCAGCAGCGCTGGGGGAGGAGGGACAGATACGCAGTATTTT	CASSAGGGGTDTQYF
-	TRBV28	TRBJ1-2	-	13	TGTGCCAGCAGTTTATCCGTGAACTATGGCTACACCTTC	CASSLSVNYGYTF
-	TRBV7-6	TRBJ2-3	-	15	TGTGCCAGCAGCGCGATGACGCCAGGCATAGATACGCAGTATTTT	CASSAMTPGIDTQYF
-	TRBV7-2	TRBJ1-1	TRBD1	14	TGTGCCAGCAGCTTAGCGGCCGGACAGGGTGAAGCTTTCTTT	CASSLAAGQGEAFF
-	TRBV19	TRBJ2-1	TRBD2	14	TGTGCCAGTACAAAGCGGGATACCTACAATGAGCAGTTCTTC	CASTKRDTYNEQFF
once	TRBV7-3	TRBJ2-5	-	15	TGTGCCAGCAGCCTTGGGACAGGTGCCCCGGGGGGCCAGTACTTC	CASSLGTGAPGGQYF